This T cell receptor (beta chain) derives from a study of early T cells in non-severe SARS-CoV-2 infection. About the research overall: Bulk RNA from unsorted whole blood was sequenced; chains were unpaired. Overall study findings and caveats: Matching with VDJdb favored anti-spike CD8 responses (missing private and CD4 specificities).

The CDR3 has 14 residues. V was clipped by 2 bases and J by 9 bases, with 14 bases between them. The germline CDR1 and CDR2 sequences are DFQATT and SNEGSKA (reference sequence). To note about this clonotype: Its target is unknown.

Tagging with unique molecular identifiers was applied to individual cDNA molecules. Via MiXCR, TCRdb re-called the 5' RACE reads, giving one row per CDR3 protein. The sample records 80,000 to 95,000 distinct CDR3 sequences, 11% to 15% being singletons. This TCR was sampled from an adult who was a healthcare worker with PCR-confirmed SARS-CoV-2 infection or an uninfected control (not recorded which). Sequencing was carried out using whole blood. V and J are TRBV20-1 and TRBJ1-6; tentative D call: TRBD1 (5 bases). In nucleotides, the CDR3 is TGCAGTGCTAGATTCCAGGGTCGGAGTTCACCCCTCCACTTT. It translates to CSARFQGRSSPLHF.